The present T cell receptor (beta chain) was sequenced within a study of beta chain features in type 1 diabetes. Turning to the study itself: When patients were set against healthy donors, age, gender and cell yields were similar. All of the samples together had approximately 100,000,000 sorted cells examined. Study conclusions and caveats: When Type 1 diabetes patients were examined, their TCRB CDR3s proved moderately but significantly shorter in all four CD4+ subsets.

The study reverse transcribed the entire isolated RNA, so it sequenced expressed TCRB transcripts. Sequencing was performed with immunoSEQ multiplex PCR; in TCRdb, only in-frame clones are kept and a portion is missing. The data contain 550,000 to 850,000 clones, 13% of them seen just once; the ten biggest clones take up approximately 0.022%. Notes on this clone: Its matching antigen is unknown.

In germline, CDR1 is SQVTM, CDR2 ANQGSEA. This CDR3 is built from 12 residues. The V and J ends lost 4 bases and 3 bases respectively, with 10 bases between them. This rearrangement joins TRBV29-1 to TRBJ2-7; a possible D gene is TRBD2 (5 bases). This TCR was recovered from a man aged 18-30 years with type 1 diabetes. Sequenced input: naive CD4+ T cells from blood. The CDR3 reads CSVAGLSYEQYF. The CDR3 nucleotides are TGCAGCGTTGCGGGGTTGAGCTACGAGCAGTACTTC.